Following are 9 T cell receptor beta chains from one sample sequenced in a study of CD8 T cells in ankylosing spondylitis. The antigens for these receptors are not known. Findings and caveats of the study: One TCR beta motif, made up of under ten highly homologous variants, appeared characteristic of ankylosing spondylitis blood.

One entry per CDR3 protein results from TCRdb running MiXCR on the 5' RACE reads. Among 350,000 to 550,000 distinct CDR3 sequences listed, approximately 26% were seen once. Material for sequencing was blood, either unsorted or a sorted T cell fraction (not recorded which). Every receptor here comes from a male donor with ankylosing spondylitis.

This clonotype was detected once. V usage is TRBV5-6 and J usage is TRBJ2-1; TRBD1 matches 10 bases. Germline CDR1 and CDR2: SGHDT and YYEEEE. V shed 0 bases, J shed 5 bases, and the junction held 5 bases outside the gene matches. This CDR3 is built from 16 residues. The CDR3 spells CASSLAMGQGNNEQFF. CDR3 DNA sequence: TGTGCCAGCAGCTTGGCCATGGGACAGGGGAACAATGAGCAGTTCTTC.

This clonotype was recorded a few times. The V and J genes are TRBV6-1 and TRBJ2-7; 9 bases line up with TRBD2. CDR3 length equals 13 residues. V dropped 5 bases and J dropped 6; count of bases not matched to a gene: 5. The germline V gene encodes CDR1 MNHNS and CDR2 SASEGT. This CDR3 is CASSPGLAGEQYV. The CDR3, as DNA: TGTGCCAGCAGTCCGGGACTAGCAGGCGAGCAGTACGTC.

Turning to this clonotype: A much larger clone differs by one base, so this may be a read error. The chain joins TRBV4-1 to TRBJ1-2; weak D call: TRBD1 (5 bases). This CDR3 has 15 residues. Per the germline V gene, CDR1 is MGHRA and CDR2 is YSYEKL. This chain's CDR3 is CASSHPADINYGHTF. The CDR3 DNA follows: TGCGCCAGCAGCCACCCTGCGGACATTAACTATGGCCACACCTTC.

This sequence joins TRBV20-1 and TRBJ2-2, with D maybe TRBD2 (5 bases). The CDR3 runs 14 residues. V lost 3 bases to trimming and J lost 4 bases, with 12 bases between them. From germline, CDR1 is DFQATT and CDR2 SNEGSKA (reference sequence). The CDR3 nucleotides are TGCAGTGCTAGGTCTGGACTCTTCACCGGGGAGCTGTTTTTT. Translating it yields CSARSGLFTGELFF.

The CDR3 coding sequence is TGTGCCAGCAGCTTGATTGGTCCCCCACGGGATTGGGGAAACACCATATATTTT. Protein: CASSLIGPPRDWGNTIYF. The chain uses TRBV5-5 and TRBJ1-3, with D uncertain. From germline, CDR1 is SGHKS and CDR2 YYEKEE (reference sequence). V lost 1 base and J 4 bases, leaving 21 bases between the germline ends. The length of the CDR3 is 18 residues.

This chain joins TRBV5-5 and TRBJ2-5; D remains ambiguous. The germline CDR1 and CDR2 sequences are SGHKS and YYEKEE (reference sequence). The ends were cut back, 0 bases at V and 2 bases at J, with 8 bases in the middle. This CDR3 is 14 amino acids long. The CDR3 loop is CASSLVPRQETQYF. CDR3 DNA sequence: TGTGCCAGCAGCTTGGTCCCGCGGCAAGAGACCCAGTACTTC. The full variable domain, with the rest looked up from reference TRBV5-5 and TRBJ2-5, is DAGVTQSPTHLIKTRGQQVTLRCSPISGHKSVSWYQQVLGQGPQFIFQYYEKEERGRGNFPDRFSARQFPNYSSELNVNALLLGDSALYLCASSLVPRQETQYFGPGTRLLVL.

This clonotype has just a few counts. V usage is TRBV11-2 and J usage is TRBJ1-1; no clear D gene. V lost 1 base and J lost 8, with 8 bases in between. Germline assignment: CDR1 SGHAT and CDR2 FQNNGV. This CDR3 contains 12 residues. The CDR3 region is CASSLGVSEAFF. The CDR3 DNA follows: TGTGCCAGCAGCTTAGGGGTCAGCGAAGCTTTCTTT.

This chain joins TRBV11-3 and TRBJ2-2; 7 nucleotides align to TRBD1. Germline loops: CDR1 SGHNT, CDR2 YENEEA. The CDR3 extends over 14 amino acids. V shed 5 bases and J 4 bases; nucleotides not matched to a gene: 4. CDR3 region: CASSVQGSTGELFF. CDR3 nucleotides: TGTGCCAGCAGCGTACAGGGGTCCACCGGGGAGCTGTTTTTT.

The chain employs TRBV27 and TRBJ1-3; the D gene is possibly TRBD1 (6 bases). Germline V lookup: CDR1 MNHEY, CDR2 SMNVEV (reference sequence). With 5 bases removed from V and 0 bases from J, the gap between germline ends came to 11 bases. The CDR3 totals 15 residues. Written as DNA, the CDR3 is TGTGCCAGCAGTGTAACAGGGTTCTCTGGAAACACCATATATTTT. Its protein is CASSVTGFSGNTIYF.